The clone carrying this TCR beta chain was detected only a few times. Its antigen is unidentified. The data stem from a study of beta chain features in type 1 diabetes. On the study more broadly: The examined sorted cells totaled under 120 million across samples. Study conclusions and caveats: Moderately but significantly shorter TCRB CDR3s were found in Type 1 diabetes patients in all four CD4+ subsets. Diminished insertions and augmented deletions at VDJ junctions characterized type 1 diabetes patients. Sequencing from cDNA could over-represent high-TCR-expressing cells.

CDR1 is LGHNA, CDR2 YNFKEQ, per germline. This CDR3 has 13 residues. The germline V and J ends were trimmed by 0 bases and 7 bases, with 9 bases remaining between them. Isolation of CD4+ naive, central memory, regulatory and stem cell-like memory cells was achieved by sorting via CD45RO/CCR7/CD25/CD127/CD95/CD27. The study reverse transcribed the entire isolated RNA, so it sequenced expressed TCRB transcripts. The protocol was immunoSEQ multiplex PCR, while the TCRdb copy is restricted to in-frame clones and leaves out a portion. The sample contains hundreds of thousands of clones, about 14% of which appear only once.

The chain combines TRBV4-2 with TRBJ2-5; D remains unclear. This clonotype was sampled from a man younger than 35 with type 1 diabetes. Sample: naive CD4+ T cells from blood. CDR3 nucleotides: TGTGCCAGCAGCCAAGATGACCCCAGGACCCAGTACTTC. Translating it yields CASSQDDPRTQYF.